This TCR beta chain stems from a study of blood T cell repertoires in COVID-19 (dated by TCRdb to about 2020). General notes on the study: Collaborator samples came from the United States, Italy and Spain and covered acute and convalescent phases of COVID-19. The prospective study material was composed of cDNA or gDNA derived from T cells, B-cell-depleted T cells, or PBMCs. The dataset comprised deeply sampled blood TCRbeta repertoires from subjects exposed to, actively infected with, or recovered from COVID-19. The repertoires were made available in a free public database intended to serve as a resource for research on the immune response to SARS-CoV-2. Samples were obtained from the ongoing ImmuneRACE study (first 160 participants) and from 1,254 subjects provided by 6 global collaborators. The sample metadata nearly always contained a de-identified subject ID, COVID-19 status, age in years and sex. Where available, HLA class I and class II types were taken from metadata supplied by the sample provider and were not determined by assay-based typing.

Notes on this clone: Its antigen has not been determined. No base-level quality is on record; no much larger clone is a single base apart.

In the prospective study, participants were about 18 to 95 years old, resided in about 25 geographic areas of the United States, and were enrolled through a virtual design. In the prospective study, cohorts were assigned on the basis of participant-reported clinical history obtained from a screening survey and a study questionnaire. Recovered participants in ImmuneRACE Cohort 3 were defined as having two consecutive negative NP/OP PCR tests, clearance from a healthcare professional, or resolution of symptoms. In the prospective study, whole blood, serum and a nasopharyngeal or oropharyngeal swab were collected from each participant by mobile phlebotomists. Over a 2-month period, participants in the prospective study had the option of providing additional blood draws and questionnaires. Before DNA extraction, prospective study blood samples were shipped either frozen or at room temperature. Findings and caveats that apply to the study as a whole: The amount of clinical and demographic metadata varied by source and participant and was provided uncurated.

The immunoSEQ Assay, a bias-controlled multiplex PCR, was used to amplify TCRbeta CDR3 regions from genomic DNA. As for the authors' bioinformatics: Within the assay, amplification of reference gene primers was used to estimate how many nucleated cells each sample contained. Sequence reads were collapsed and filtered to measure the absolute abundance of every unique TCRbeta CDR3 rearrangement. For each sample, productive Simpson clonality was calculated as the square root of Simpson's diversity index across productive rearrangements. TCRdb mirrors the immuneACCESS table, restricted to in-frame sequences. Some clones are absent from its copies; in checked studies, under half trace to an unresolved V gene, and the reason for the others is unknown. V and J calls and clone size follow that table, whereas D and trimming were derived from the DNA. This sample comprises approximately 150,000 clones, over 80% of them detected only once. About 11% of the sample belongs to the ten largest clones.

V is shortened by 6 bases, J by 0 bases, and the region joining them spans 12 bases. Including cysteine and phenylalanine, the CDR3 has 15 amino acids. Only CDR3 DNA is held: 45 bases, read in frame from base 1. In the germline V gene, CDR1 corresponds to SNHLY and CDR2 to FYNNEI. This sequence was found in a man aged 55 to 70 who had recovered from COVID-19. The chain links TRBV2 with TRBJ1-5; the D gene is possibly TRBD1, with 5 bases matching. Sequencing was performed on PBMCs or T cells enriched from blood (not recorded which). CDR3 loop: CASSLGQVSNQPQHF. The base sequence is TGTGCCAGCAGCCTCGGACAAGTTAGCAATCAGCCCCAGCATTTT.